This T cell receptor (beta chain) stems from a study of blood T cell repertoires in COVID-19. At the level of the study: From the United States, Italy and Spain came samples of acute and convalescent COVID-19.

This clone was seen ten or more times. The CDR3 is 15 residues long. Germline V CDR1 and CDR2: SGHKS, YYEKEE (reference sequence). The V and J ends lost 4 bases and 3 bases, in that order; junction bases with no gene match: 7. Measured with immunoSEQ multiplex PCR; TCRdb has only the in-frame clones, and not every one. The sample holds about 120,000 clones, around 76% seen once. The sample taken for sequencing was peripheral blood. The genes are TRBV5-5 and TRBJ2-7; 10 bases match TRBD1. The TCR was taken from a man between 65 and 85 years old with acute or convalescent COVID-19. CDR3 coding DNA: TGTGCCAGCAGCGAGGGACAGGGGTTCAACTACGAGCAGTACTTC. It encodes CASSEGQGFNYEQYF.